These 14 T cell receptor beta chains originate from one sample sequenced in a study of long-term antiretroviral therapy in people with HIV. Runs used v3.0 of the immunoSEQ assay and were done at survey level. Assay: immunoSEQ multiplex PCR; the TCRdb copy retains only in-frame clones and omits some. This sample has 35,000 or so clones, with 90% to 95% found just once. The source material was unsorted PBMCs, sampled 4.1 years after starting antiretroviral therapy. The receptors were gathered from a woman aged 50 to 60 with HIV.

The V gene is TRBV6-6, the J gene TRBJ2-7; 7 nucleotides agree with TRBD1. The CDR3 loop spans 13 amino acids. With V trimmed by 4 bases and J by 0 bases, 0 bases remained unmatched. CDR1 and CDR2 from the germline V gene are MNHNY and SVGAGI (reference sequence). The CDR3 coding sequence is TGTGCCAGCAGTTGGGACAGCTCCTACGAGCAGTACTTC. Translating gives CASSWDSSYEQYF.

The gene calls are TRBV11-2 and TRBJ2-1; 8 bases are a match to TRBD2. This CDR3 spans 16 amino acids. Germline V CDR1 and CDR2: SGHAT, FQNNGV. V dropped 5 bases and J dropped 0; count of bases not matched to a gene: 6. The CDR3 DNA reads TGTGCCAGCAGCCCTTATAGCGGGGACTCCTACAATGAGCAGTTCTTC. Residues: CASSPYSGDSYNEQFF.

V and J are TRBV5-1 and TRBJ1-2; a possible D gene is TRBD1 (6 bases). Trimming stripped 0 bases from V and 0 bases from J, with 9 bases between. This CDR3 has 15 amino acids. From germline, CDR1 is SGHRS and CDR2 YFSETQ. DNA of the CDR3: TGCGCCAGCAGCTTGGAGGGGGGTCCTAACTATGGCTACACCTTC. It yields the protein CASSLEGGPNYGYTF. Supplemented by reference TRBV5-1 and TRBJ1-2, the full variable domain reads KAGVTQTPRYLIKTRGQQVTLSCSPISGHRSVSWYQQTPGQGLQFLFEYFSETQRNKGNFPGRFSGRQFSNSRSEMNVSTLELGDSALYLCASSLEGGPNYGYTFGSGTRLTVV.

The V call is TRBV4-1, the J call TRBJ2-1, with 7 bases that match TRBD2. Germline V gene lookup returns CDR1 MGHRA and CDR2 YSYEKL. V shed 3 bases and J 5 bases; nucleotides not matched to a gene: 10. The CDR3 is made up of 16 amino acids. In nucleotides, the CDR3 is TGCGCCAGCAGCCACTGGCCCCGGGGGAGGGACAATGAGCAGTTCTTC. This sequence encodes CASSHWPRGRDNEQFF.

CDR3 in DNA: TGTGCCAGCAGCCGCCCGACTAGCGGGGGGCAAGAGACCCAGTACTTC. Protein sequence: CASSRPTSGGQETQYF. The chain employs TRBV7-9 and TRBJ2-5; 13 nucleotides line up with TRBD2. Per germline, CDR1 SEHNR and CDR2 FQNEAQ (reference sequence). This CDR3 spans 16 amino acids. With V trimmed by 5 bases and J by 2 bases, 5 bases remained unmatched.

J is TRBJ2-5 and V is TRBV7-3; the D gene is possibly TRBD2 (5 bases). This CDR3 has 15 amino acids. The germline V and J ends were trimmed by 4 bases and 4 bases, with 16 bases remaining between them. Germline values: CDR1 SGHTA, CDR2 FQGTGA. CDR3 amino acids: CASSSPRALSETQYF. The CDR3, as DNA: TGTGCCAGCAGCTCCCCGAGGGCACTATCAGAGACCCAGTACTTC.

This chain links TRBV6-1 with TRBJ1-5; 8 bases are shared with TRBD1. The V gene's germline CDR1 is MNHNS and CDR2 SASEGT. This CDR3 spans 15 amino acids. The V gene end was trimmed by 2 bases and the J gene end by 1 base; junction bases not matched to a gene: 1. CDR3 sequence reads: CASSERTGSNQPQHF. The CDR3 nucleotides read TGTGCCAGCAGTGAAAGGACAGGGAGCAATCAGCCCCAGCATTTT.

The J gene is TRBJ1-2, the V gene TRBV6-6; D is perhaps TRBD1 (5 bases). The germline V and J ends were trimmed by 0 bases and 4 bases, with 12 bases remaining between them. The CDR3 contains 15 residues. Germline CDR1 reads MNHNY; CDR2 reads SVGAGI (reference sequence). For the CDR3, the DNA is TGTGCCAGCAGTTACTCCAAGACAGAAATCTATGGCTACACCTTC. Protein product: CASSYSKTEIYGYTF.

The chain employs TRBV2 and TRBJ1-6, with TRBD1 identical over 7 bases. The CDR3 is 15 residues long. The germline CDR1 and CDR2 sequences are SNHLY and FYNNEI. V lost 5 bases to trimming and J lost 7 bases; unmatched junction nucleotides: 8. The CDR3 is CASSPEGQWNSPLHF. CDR3 DNA: TGTGCCAGCAGTCCGGAGGGACAGTGGAATTCACCCCTCCACTTT.

The gene calls are TRBV21-1 and TRBJ1-2; the DNA was not used to check the table's D call, TRBD1. TRBV21-1 is reported as a pseudogene. The CDR3 runs to 14 residues. This CDR3 is CASTQGQGAYGYTF. The CDR3 DNA reads TGTGCCAGCACCCAAGGACAGGGGGCCTATGGCTACACCTTC.

This chain's CDR3 is CASSHTGRNTEAFF. The CDR3 bases are TGTGCCAGCAGCCACACAGGGCGAAACACTGAAGCTTTCTTT. This chain connects TRBV7-9 to TRBJ1-1; a possible D gene is TRBD1 (6 bases). V was pared by 5 bases and J by 2 bases, with 12 bases between. CDR1 and CDR2 (germline): SEHNR, FQNEAQ (reference sequence). This CDR3 region has 14 residues.

The chain joins TRBV27 to TRBJ2-5; 11 positions match TRBD1. This CDR3 spans 15 amino acids. Trimming took 5 bases from V and 5 from J; bases not matched to a gene: 7. Germline CDR1 reads MNHEY; CDR2 reads SMNVEV (reference sequence). CDR3 residues: CASSTGQGARETQYF. The DNA for the CDR3 is TGTGCCAGCAGTACCGGACAGGGGGCGAGGGAGACCCAGTACTTC.

The rearrangement links TRBV20-1 to TRBJ2-7, with unresolved D. V gave up 0 bases and J gave up 4 bases, with 4 bases separating them. Germline-derived CDR1 and CDR2 are DFQATT and SNEGSKA (reference sequence). CDR3 length equals 11 residues. The CDR3 nucleotides read TGCAGTGCTAGAGAACAGTACGAGCAGTACTTC. It encodes CSAREQYEQYF.

The chain is built from TRBV30 and TRBJ2-5; 8 bases match TRBD2. Germline V gene lookup returns CDR1 GTSNPN and CDR2 SVGIG (reference sequence). The CDR3 totals 15 residues. J was trimmed by 2 bases and V by 4 bases; bases with no gene match: 9. CDR3 in DNA: TGTGCCTGGACCCTACCGGGAGGGGGGCAAGAGACCCAGTACTTC. Residues: CAWTLPGGGQETQYF.